These 7 T cell receptor beta chains were sequenced from one sample in a study of T cells in Graves' hyperthyroidism and ophthalmopathy. What was amplified from RNA transcripts were TCR beta CDR3 regions. The HTBI primer set drove a first-round RT-PCR of the TCR CDR3. In TCRdb, the multiplex PCR reads were re-called with MiXCR into one record per CDR3 protein. The sample has about 640,000 distinct CDR3 sequences; roughly 20% are singletons. Sample: blood. These receptors were taken from a man in his thirties or forties with Graves' ophthalmopathy.

This clonotype has more than one count but fewer than ten. The chain uses TRBV29-1 and TRBJ2-5; D gene uncertain. The CDR3 loop spans 11 amino acids. CDR1 is SQVTM and CDR2 is ANQGSEA in the germline V gene. Trimming took 3 bases from V and 5 from J, leaving 7 bases between them. The CDR3 here is CSVDLGETQYF. The CDR3 DNA is TGCAGCGTTGACCTGGGCGAGACCCAGTACTTC.

V usage is TRBV25-1 and J usage is TRBJ2-7, with D possibly matching TRBD1 (5 bases). This CDR3 is built from 12 residues. Per germline, CDR1 MGHDK and CDR2 SYGVNS. Trimming pared 8 bases from V and 1 base from J, leaving 9 bases between. The CDR3 spells CASADTSYEQYF. The CDR3 bases are TGTGCCAGCGCGGACACTTCCTACGAGCAGTACTTC.

This chain links TRBV20-1 with TRBJ2-3, with TRBD2 identical over 7 bases. The J segment lost 3 bases and the V segment lost 0 bases, leaving 3 bases of the junction unmatched. The CDR3 loop spans 14 amino acids. Germline V gene data show CDR1 as DFQATT and CDR2 as SNEGSKA (reference sequence). The CDR3 DNA sequence: TGCAGTGCTAGAGACCGGGAGGCTACAGATACGCAGTATTTT. Translated, it gives CSARDREATDTQYF.

In regard to this clonotype: Possible read error: a much larger clone is one base away. The chain is built from TRBV7-9 and TRBJ2-7, with TRBD2 matching 9 bases. CDR3 length: 14 residues. Looked up from germline, CDR1 is SEHNR and CDR2 is FQNEAQ (reference sequence). V was clipped by 3 bases and J by 8 bases; unmatched bases: 8. The CDR3 here is CASSFPSGNHKQYF. As DNA, the CDR3 is TGTGCCAGCAGCTTCCCTAGCGGGAACCACAAGCAGTACTTC.

V is TRBV20-1 and J is TRBJ2-1, with 8 bases lining up with TRBD2. The germline V gene encodes CDR1 DFQATT and CDR2 SNEGSKA (reference sequence). V shed 0 bases and J 0 bases; nucleotides not matched to a gene: 10. The CDR3 totals 18 residues. DNA for the CDR3: TGCAGTGCTAGAGATAGGGAAGCGGGGGCTTCCTCCTACAATGAGCAGTTCTTC. It specifies CSARDREAGASSYNEQFF.

V and J are TRBV20-1 and TRBJ1-6; D might be TRBD1 (6 bases). This CDR3 contains 15 residues. Trimming cost V 0 bases and J 0 bases, with 6 bases left between them. The germline V gene encodes CDR1 DFQATT and CDR2 SNEGSKA (reference sequence). The CDR3, as DNA: TGCAGTGCTAGAGAGGACAGCTCCTATAATTCACCCCTCCACTTT. It specifies CSAREDSSYNSPLHF.

The chain employs TRBV15 and TRBJ1-2; TRBD1 is a possible D gene (5 bases). The germline V gene has CDR1 LNHNV and CDR2 YYDKDF (reference sequence). V was cut by 0 bases and J by 3 bases, with 8 bases left in between. The CDR3 has 14 amino acids. In nucleotides, the CDR3 is TGTGCCACCAGCAGAGAAGACAGCTACTATGGCTACACCTTC. As protein: CATSREDSYYGYTF.